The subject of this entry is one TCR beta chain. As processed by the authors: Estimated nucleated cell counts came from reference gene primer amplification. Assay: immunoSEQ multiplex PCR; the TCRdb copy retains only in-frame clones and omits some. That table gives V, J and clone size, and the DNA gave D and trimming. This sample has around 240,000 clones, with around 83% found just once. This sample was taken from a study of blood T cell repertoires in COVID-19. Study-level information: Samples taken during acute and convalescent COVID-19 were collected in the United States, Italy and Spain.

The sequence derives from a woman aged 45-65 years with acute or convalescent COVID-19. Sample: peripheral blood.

The CDR3 spells CASSRLGQAGNTIYF. CDR3 DNA: TGTGCCAGCAGTCGACTGGGACAGGCCGGAAACACCATATATTTT. This chain joins TRBV28 and TRBJ1-3, with 8 nucleotides matching TRBD1. The CDR3 is 15 residues long. The V gene's germline CDR1 is MDHEN and CDR2 SYDVKM. The V and J ends lost 5 bases and 4 bases, in that order; junction bases with no gene match: 7.